This T cell receptor (beta chain) originates from a study of cytomegalovirus exposure and HLA in healthy donors. On the study more broadly: In a later analysis, it was reported that the approximately 110 validation repertoires had been produced on the same platform as the roughly 700 repertoires belonging to the first cohort. Study-wide results and caveats: The listing of about 150 TCR beta chains classed them as cytomegalovirus-associated.

As for this clone: Antigen: not known.

V was pared by 2 bases and J by 7 bases, with 9 bases of the junction left unmatched. The CDR3 spans 15 residues. Per germline, CDR1 MNHNY and CDR2 SVGAGI (reference sequence). Assay used: immunoSEQ multiplex PCR; TCRdb lists only in-frame clones, some missing. In the table there are 56,000 or so clones, 93% of which are singletons. The sequencing input was PBMCs. This chain uses TRBV6-6 with TRBJ1-1, with 8 bases identical to TRBD1. The sequence was collected from a woman between 18 and 29 years old in good health and CMV-seropositive. The CDR3 bases are TGTGCCAGCAGTTACCATCCTGACAGGGGCCTTGAAGCTTTCTTT. Translating it yields CASSYHPDRGLEAFF.